The table lists the clone carrying this T cell receptor (beta chain) with many counts. The target antigen is unknown. Germline V gives CDR1 MNHEY, CDR2 SMNVEV (reference sequence). V lost 8 bases and J 4 bases, leaving 11 bases between the germline ends. This CDR3 spans 12 amino acids. MiXCR was run by TCRdb on the 5' RACE reads, yielding one entry per CDR3 protein. This sample has approximately 150,000 distinct CDR3 sequences, with roughly 6.2% found just once. This sample is drawn from a study of T cells after yellow fever vaccination. Overall study findings and caveats: Researchers noted that a small share of clonotypes showed up in both CD4 and CD8 compartments. Secondary responses were weaker yet peaked faster, day 5 versus 15.

The specimen was CD4+ T cells sorted from PBMCs, collected on the day of the first yellow fever vaccination. The chain carries TRBV27 and TRBJ2-5; possibly TRBD1 for D (5 bases). This receptor was obtained from a man aged 18 to 30 who received the YFV17D yellow fever vaccine. CDR3 protein: CASQGVGETQYF. In DNA form, the CDR3 reads TGTGCCAGCCAAGGGGTAGGAGAGACCCAGTACTTC.